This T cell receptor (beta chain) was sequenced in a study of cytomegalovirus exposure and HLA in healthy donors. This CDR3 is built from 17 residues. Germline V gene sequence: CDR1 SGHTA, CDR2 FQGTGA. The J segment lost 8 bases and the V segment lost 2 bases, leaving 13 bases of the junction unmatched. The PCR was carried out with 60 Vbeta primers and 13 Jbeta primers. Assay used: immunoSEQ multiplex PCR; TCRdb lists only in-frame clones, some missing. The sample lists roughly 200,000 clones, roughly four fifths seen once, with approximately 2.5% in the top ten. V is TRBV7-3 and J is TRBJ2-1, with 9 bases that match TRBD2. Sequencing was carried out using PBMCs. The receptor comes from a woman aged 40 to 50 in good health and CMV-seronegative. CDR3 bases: TGTGCCAGCAGCTTACAACCCTCGCTAGCGGGAAATCATGAGCAGTTCTTC. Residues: CASSLQPSLAGNHEQFF.